This T cell receptor (beta chain) derives from a study of T-cell memory formation after mild COVID-19. Using its own MiXCR run on the 5' RACE reads, TCRdb lists one record per CDR3 protein. The repertoire holds some 200,000 distinct CDR3 sequences, 20% to 25% seen once, with about 23% in the top ten. Germline CDR1 is SGHDT and CDR2 is YYEEEE. The CDR3 length is 17 residues. V lost 0 bases, J lost 3 bases, and 7 bases stayed unmatched. The table lists this clonotype with a few counts. The receptor was derived from an adult woman who had mild COVID-19 (a few samples of this study predate the infection). Cell type and time point are not known. The source material was PBMCs or a T cell subset sorted from them (not recorded which). J is TRBJ2-7 and V is TRBV5-6; TRBD1 aligns across 12 bases. The CDR3 sequence: CASSLDRDRGRDYEQYF. The CDR3 region has the DNA TGTGCCAGCAGCTTGGACCGGGACAGGGGGCGCGACTACGAGCAGTACTTC.